The entry that follows covers one T cell receptor beta chain sequence. Its antigen remains unidentified. Since a much larger clone is just one base distant, this may be a read error. The data were taken from a study of T cell repertoires in cytomegalovirus infection. Study overall: Signatures in public TCR beta sequences pointed to both CMV infection and matching HLA type. General study results and limits: Pooled public TCR beta family frequency picked out CMV carriers with the relevant HLA. Across the ex vivo response, the dominant clonotypes were HLA-C-restricted CMV-specific TCR beta clonotypes.

MiXCR, applied by TCRdb to the reads, yields one record per CDR3 protein. The table has more than 400,000 distinct CDR3 sequences, about 25% seen once. Sample: PBMCs. The TCR sequence derives from a human donor in good health (CMV status not recorded). Some clones in this sample may be carry-over from other donors' samples.

The CDR3 bases are TGTGCCAGCAGCCCAGGAGGGGTAAGCACAGATACGCAGTATTTT. Translation: CASSPGGVSTDTQYF. J is TRBJ2-3 and V is TRBV7-8; D possibly corresponds to TRBD2 (6 bases). This CDR3 has 15 amino acids. Germline assignment: CDR1 SGHVS and CDR2 FQNEAQ. Trimming cost V 5 bases and J 0 bases, with 12 bases left between them.